This TCR beta chain was sequenced during a study of shared clonotypes between healthy human individuals. Assay: immunoSEQ multiplex PCR; the TCRdb copy retains only in-frame clones and omits some. The repertoire holds around 2.3 million clones, with 95% as singletons. The CDR3 has 19 amino acids. V dropped 1 base and J dropped 1; count of bases not matched to a gene: 14. CDR1 and CDR2 (germline): GTSNPN, SVGIG (reference sequence). This sequence was found in a man younger than 30 in good health. The chain has TRBV30 and TRBJ2-2, with 8 bases matching TRBD1. Source material: naive CD4+ T cells sorted from blood. Subset described: CD45RA+ positively selected. This chain's CDR3 is CAWSGWYRGIRENTGELFF. In nucleotides, the CDR3 is TGTGCCTGGAGTGGGTGGTACAGGGGGATACGAGAGAACACCGGGGAGCTGTTTTTT.